This T cell receptor beta chain emerged from a study of long-term antiretroviral therapy in people with HIV. Survey level was the resolution at which the v3.0 immunoSEQ assay ran. Clones were sequenced by immunoSEQ multiplex PCR, and TCRdb holds only the in-frame ones, with some missing. The data show approximately 10,000 clones, around 84% seen once. Deletions cut 4 bases from V and 6 bases from J, with 12 bases between. The CDR3 is 13 amino acids. Germline CDR1 and CDR2: SGHTA and FQGNSA. The receptor was isolated from a man in his fifties with HIV. The specimen comprised unsorted PBMCs, sampled more than 7 years after starting antiretroviral therapy. This chain links TRBV7-2 with TRBJ1-2, with a weak D call TRBD1 (5 bases). This CDR3 reads CASSSLGAHGYTF. CDR3 coding DNA: TGTGCCAGCAGCTCTTTAGGGGCCCATGGCTACACCTTC.